The T cell receptor (beta chain) described here comes from a study of memory B cells and T cells in multiple sclerosis. Points from the study as a whole: Normalization was needed because clone-set size differences affected shared clonotype counts.

From germline, CDR1 is SGDLS and CDR2 YYNGEE. After removal of 4 bases from V and 2 bases from J, the junction contained 5 bases not matched to a gene. This CDR3 has 14 amino acids. Repertoires were generated with immunoSEQ multiplex PCR, while TCRdb's copy carries only in-frame clones and drops some. The table lists roughly 30,000 clones, roughly 83% of them singletons. This clone was observed a handful of times. No antigen is known for it. CFSE-dim autoproliferating and CFSE-high non-proliferating T cells from unstimulated culture were sequenced separately. Some 50 million CFSE-labeled PBMCs were cultured six to eight days unstimulated, then replicate wells were pooled. PBMCs were labeled with about 0.5 uM CFSE and cultured without exogenous stimuli.

The origin of this receptor is a human donor with multiple sclerosis. V and J are TRBV9 and TRBJ2-7; 8 bases align to TRBD2. Material for sequencing was PBMCs from blood kept in culture. The CDR3 DNA reads as TGTGCCAGCAGCCCGGGACTAGTAACCTACGAGCAGTACTTC. As protein: CASSPGLVTYEQYF. The variable domain in full, with the rest retrieved from reference TRBV9 and TRBJ2-7, is DSGVTQTPKHLITATGQRVTLRCSPRSGDLSVYWYQQSLDQGLQFLIQYYNGEERAKGNILERFSAQQFPDLHSELNLSSLELGDSALYFCASSPGLVTYEQYFGPGTRLTVT.